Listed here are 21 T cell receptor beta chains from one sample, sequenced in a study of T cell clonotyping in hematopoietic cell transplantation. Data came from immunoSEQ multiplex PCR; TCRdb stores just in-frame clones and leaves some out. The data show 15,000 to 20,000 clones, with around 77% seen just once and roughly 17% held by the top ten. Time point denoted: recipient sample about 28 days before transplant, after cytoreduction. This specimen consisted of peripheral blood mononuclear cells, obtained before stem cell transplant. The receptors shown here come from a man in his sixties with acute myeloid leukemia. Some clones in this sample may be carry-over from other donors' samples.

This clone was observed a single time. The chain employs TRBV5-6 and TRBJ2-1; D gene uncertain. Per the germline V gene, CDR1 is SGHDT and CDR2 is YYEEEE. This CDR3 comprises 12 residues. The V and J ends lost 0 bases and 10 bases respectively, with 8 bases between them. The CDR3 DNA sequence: TGTGCCAGCAGCTTGGCATCAAGAGAGCAGTTCTTC. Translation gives CASSLASREQFF.

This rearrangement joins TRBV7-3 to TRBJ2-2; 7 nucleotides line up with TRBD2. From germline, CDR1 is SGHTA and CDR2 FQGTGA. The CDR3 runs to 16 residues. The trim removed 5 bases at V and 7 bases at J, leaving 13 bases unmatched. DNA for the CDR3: TGTGCCAGCAGCCCCAATGGACTAGGAGTGGGCGGGGAGCTGTTTTTT. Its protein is CASSPNGLGVGGELFF.

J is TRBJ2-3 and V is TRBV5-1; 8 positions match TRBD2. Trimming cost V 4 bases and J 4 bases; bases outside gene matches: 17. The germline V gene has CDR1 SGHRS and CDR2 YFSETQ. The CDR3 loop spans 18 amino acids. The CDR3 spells CASSLLPWGSGTADTQYF. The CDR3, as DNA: TGCGCCAGCAGCCTCCTGCCCTGGGGTAGCGGGACGGCAGATACGCAGTATTTT.

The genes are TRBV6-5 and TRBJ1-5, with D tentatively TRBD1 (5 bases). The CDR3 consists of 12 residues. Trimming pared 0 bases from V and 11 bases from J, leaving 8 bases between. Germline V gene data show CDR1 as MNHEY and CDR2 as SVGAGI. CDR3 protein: CASSYSRGAQHF. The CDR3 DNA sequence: TGTGCCAGCAGTTACTCCCGGGGGGCCCAGCATTTT.

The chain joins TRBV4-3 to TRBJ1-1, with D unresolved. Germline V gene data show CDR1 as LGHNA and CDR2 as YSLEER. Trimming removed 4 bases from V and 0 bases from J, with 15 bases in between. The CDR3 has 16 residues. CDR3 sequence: CASSPESYRMNTEAFF. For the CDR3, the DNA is TGCGCCAGCAGCCCCGAATCATACAGAATGAACACTGAAGCTTTCTTT.

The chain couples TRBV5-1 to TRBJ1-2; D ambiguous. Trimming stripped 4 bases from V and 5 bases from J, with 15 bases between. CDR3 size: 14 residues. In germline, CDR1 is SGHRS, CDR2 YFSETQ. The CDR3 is CASSQSLGLYGYTF. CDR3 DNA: TGCGCCAGCAGCCAAAGCTTAGGCCTATATGGCTACACCTTC.

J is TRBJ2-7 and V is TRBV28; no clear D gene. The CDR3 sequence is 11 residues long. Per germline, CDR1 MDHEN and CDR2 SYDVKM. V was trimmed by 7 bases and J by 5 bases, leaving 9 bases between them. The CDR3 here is CASTLQDEQYF. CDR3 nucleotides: TGTGCCAGCACTCTTCAGGACGAGCAGTACTTC.

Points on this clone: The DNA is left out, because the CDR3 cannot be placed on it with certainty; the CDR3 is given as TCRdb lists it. This CDR3 is CASSFGPGLAGKTQYF. The rearrangement joins TRBV7-9 to TRBJ2-5; the table's D call, TRBD2, has no DNA check behind it. The CDR3 adds up to 16 amino acids, both ends counted. Germline V gives CDR1 SEHNR, CDR2 FQNEAQ (reference sequence).

In DNA form, the CDR3 reads TGTGCCAGCAGCTCCCTGGGGGGGGAAGCTTTCTTT. This translates into CASSSLGGEAFF. The chain links TRBV4-2 to TRBJ1-1; perhaps TRBD1 as D (5 bases). V gave up 5 bases and J gave up 8 bases, with 12 bases separating them. CDR1 is LGHNA and CDR2 is YNFKEQ in the germline V gene. The CDR3 is 12 amino acids.

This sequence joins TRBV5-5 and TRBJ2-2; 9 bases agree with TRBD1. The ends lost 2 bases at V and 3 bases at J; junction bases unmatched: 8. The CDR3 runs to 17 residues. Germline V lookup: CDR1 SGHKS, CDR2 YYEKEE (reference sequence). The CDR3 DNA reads TGTGCCAGCAGCTTCTCATCCGGGACAGGGTACACCGGGGAGCTGTTTTTT. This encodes CASSFSSGTGYTGELFF.

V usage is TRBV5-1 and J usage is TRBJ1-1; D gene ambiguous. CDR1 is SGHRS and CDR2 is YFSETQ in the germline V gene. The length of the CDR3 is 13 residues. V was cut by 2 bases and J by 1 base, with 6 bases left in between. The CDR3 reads CASSFSGNTEAFF. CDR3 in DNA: TGCGCCAGCAGCTTCTCGGGGAACACTGAAGCTTTCTTT.

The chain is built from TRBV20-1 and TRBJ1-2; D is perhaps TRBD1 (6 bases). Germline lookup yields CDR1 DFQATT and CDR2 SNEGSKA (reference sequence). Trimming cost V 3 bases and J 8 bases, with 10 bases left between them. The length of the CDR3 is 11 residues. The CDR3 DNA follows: TGCAGTGCTAGCACAGGGTGGGGCTACACCTTC. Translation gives CSASTGWGYTF.

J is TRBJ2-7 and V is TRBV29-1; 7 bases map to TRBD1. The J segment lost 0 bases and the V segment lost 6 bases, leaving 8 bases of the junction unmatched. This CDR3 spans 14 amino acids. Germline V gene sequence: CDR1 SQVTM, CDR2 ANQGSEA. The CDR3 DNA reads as TGCAGCGTCGCCCCGGGACAGTCCTCCTACGAGCAGTACTTC. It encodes CSVAPGQSSYEQYF.

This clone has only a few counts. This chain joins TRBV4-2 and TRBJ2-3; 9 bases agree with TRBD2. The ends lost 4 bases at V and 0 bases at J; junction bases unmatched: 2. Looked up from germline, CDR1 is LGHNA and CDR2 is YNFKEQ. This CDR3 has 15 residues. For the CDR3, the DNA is TGTGCCAGCAGCCCGACTAGCGGAAGCACAGATACGCAGTATTTT. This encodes CASSPTSGSTDTQYF.

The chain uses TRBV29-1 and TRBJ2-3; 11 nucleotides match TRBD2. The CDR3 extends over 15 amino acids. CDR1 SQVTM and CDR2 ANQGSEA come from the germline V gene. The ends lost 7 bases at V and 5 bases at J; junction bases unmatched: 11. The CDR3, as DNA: TGCAGCGCCGGGGGGACTAGCGGTCCGGGAGATACGCAGTATTTT. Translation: CSAGGTSGPGDTQYF.

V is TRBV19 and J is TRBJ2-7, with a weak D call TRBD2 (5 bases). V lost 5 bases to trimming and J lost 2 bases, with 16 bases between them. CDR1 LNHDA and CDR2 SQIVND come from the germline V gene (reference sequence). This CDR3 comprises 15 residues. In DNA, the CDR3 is TGTGCCAGTAGTCCTATTCCGGCGGGTACCTACGAGCAGTACTTC. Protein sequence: CASSPIPAGTYEQYF.

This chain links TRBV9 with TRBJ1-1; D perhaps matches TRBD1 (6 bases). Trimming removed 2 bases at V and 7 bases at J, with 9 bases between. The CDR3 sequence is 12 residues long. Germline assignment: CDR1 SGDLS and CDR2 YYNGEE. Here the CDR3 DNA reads TGTGCCAGCAGCGTGACAGGAGATGAAGCTTTCTTT. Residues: CASSVTGDEAFF.

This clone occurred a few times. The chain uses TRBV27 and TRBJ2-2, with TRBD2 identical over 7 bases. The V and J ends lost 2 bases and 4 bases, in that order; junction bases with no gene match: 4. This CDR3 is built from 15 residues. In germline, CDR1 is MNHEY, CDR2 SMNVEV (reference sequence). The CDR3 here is CASSLTSGITGELFF. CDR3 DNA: TGTGCCAGCAGTTTAACCAGCGGGATCACCGGGGAGCTGTTTTTT.

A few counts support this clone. The CDR3 loop reads CASSEQGHGYTF. For the CDR3, the DNA is TGTGCCAGTAGTGAACAGGGGCATGGCTACACCTTC. The chain links TRBV19 to TRBJ1-2, with TRBD1 matching over 7 bases. The CDR3 totals 12 residues. In germline, CDR1 is LNHDA, CDR2 SQIVND (reference sequence). After removal of 5 bases from V and 6 bases from J, the junction contained 3 bases not matched to a gene. Complete variable domain (other parts from reference TRBV19 and TRBJ1-2): DGGITQSPKYLFRKEGQNVTLSCEQNLNHDAMYWYRQDPGQGLRLIYYSQIVNDFQKGDIAEGYSVSREKKESFPLTVTSAQKNPTAFYLCASSEQGHGYTFGSGTRLTVV.

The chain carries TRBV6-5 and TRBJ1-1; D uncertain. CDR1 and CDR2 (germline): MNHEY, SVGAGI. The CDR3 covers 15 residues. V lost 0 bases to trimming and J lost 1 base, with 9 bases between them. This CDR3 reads CASSYSSLGNTEAFF. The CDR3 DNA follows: TGTGCCAGCAGTTACTCGAGCTTGGGGAACACTGAAGCTTTCTTT.

The CDR3 nucleotides are TGTGCCAGTAGTATAGAAGCGGGGGTCGGGTTGAGTAATGAGCAGTTCTTC. This gives the protein CASSIEAGVGLSNEQFF. The rearrangement joins TRBV19 to TRBJ2-1; TRBD2 aligns across 8 bases. The junction had 11 bases not matched to a gene; V was cut back by 0 bases and J by 7 bases. Per the germline V gene, CDR1 is LNHDA and CDR2 is SQIVND (reference sequence). This CDR3 comprises 17 residues.